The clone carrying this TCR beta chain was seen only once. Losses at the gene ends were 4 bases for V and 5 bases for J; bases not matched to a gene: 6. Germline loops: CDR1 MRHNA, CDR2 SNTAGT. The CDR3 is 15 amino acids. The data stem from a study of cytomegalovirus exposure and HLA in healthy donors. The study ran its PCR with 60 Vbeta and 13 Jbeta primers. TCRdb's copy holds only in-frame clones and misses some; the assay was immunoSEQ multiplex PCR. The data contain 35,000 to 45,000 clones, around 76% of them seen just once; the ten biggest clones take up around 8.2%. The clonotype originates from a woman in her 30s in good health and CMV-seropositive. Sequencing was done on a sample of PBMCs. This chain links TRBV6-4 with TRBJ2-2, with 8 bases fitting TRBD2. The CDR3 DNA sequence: TGTGCCAGCAGTGTTGCGGGAGGCTTTACCGGGGAGCTGTTTTTT. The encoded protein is CASSVAGGFTGELFF.